This T cell receptor (beta chain) was sequenced during a study of shared clonotypes between healthy human individuals. CDR3 size: 13 residues. V lost 4 bases, J lost 5 bases, and 11 bases lay in between. Germline assignment: CDR1 SGHDN and CDR2 FVKESK. An approximately 220 ng quantity of DNA, around 30,000 T cell genomes, went into the sorted-subset replicate PCRs. The assay was immunoSEQ multiplex PCR, and TCRdb's table has in-frame clones only and misses some. This sample carries some 2,000,000 clones, 85% to 95% of them seen once, and the ten largest clones take 0.13%. Healthy adults negative for HIV, lacking recent acute infections or vaccinations, served as donors. Everyone who donated was a Caucasian adult who lived in Nashville, Tennessee. Partitioning of CD4+ cells yielded a CD45RA+ naive subset and a CD45RA-negative memory subset.

Sequenced material: naive CD4+ T cells sorted from blood. Subset described: CD45RA+ positively selected. The sequence was collected from a man between 18 and 29 years old in good health. This chain uses TRBV14 with TRBJ1-2; D gene unclear. CDR3 residues: CASSPNLSYGYTF. In DNA, the CDR3 is TGTGCCAGCAGCCCTAACTTATCATATGGCTACACCTTC.